This T cell receptor beta chain was sequenced for a study of blood T cell repertoires in COVID-19. In the original workflow: Researchers report that nucleated cell counts were estimated from reference gene primer amplification. Method: immunoSEQ multiplex PCR; TCRdb's copy keeps in-frame clones and lacks some. V and J calls and clone size are given by that table; D and trimming were obtained from the DNA. The sample has a few hundred thousand clones, about 91% seen once; the top ten hold around 12%. Looked up from germline, CDR1 is SGHDN and CDR2 is FVKESK. V lost 8 bases, J lost 10 bases, and 8 bases stayed unmatched. There are 14 residues in the CDR3.

Sequencing was performed on peripheral blood. This TCR came from a woman in her fifties or sixties with acute or convalescent COVID-19. This chain connects TRBV14 to TRBJ1-6, with TRBD1 matching 10 bases. The CDR3 protein is CASAWDRGESPLHF. The CDR3 DNA is TGTGCCAGCGCCTGGGACAGGGGCGAATCACCCCTCCACTTT.